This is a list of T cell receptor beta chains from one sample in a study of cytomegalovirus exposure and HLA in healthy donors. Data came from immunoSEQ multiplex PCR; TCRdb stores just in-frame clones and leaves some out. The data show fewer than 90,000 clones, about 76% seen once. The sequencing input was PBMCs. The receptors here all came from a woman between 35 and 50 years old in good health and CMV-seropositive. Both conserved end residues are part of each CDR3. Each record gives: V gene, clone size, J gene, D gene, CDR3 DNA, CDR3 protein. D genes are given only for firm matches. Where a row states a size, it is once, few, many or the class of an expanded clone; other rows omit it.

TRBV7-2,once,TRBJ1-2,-,TGTGCCAGCAGCAATGGACAGAACTATGGCTACACCTTC,CASSNGQNYGYTF
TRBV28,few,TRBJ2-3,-,TGTGCCAGCAGTTTATCCACGATCGCCAGGAAAACAGATACGCAGTATTTT,CASSLSTIARKTDTQYF
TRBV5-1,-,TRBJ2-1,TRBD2,TGCGCCAGCAGCTTGGAGACTAGCAGCTCCTACAATGAGCAGTTCTTC,CASSLETSSSYNEQFF
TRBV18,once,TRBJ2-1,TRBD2,TGTGCCAGCTCCGATAGCGGGATCTTAAATGAGCAGTTCTTC,CASSDSGILNEQFF
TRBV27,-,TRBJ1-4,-,TGTGCCAGCAGCTCATCCTCTTCGGGTGAAAAACTGTTTTTT,CASSSSSSGEKLFF
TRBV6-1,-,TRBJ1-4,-,TGTGCCAGCAGACCCGTCGCGGAGACGGGGGAAAAACTGTTTTTT,CASRPVAETGEKLFF
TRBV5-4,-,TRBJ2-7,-,TGTGCCAGCAGCTTGGATATAGGGAGCTCCTACGAGCAGTACTTC,CASSLDIGSSYEQYF
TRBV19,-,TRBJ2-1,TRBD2,TGTGCCAGTAGTAGGGCCCAAGCGGGGGGGCACAATGAGCAGTTCTTC,CASSRAQAGGHNEQFF
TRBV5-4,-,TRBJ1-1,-,TGTGCCAGCAATATCCACGGGGCCGGGGGTGTGAACACTGAAGCTTTCTTT,CASNIHGAGGVNTEAFF
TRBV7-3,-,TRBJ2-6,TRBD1,TGTGCCAGCAGCCGGGACAGCTCTGGGGCCAACGTCCTGACTTTC,CASSRDSSGANVLTF
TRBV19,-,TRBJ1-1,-,TGTGCCAGTAGTAGGGACCGGGAGTCTGCTTTCTTT,CASSRDRESAFF
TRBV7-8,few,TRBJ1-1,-,TGTGCCAGCAGCTTAGAGAGCCTAATGAACACTGAAGCTTTCTTT,CASSLESLMNTEAFF
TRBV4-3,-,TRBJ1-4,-,TGCGCCAGCAGCCAAAGGGGAACTAATGAAAAACTGTTTTTT,CASSQRGTNEKLFF
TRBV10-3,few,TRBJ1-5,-,TGTGCCATCGGTGGGGGCAGGGAAAAGAATCAGCCCCAGCATTTT,CAIGGGREKNQPQHF
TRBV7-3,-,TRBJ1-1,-,TGTGCCAGCAGTCCAAGGGGGGGGGCCACTGAAGCTTTCTTT,CASSPRGGATEAFF
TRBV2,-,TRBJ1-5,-,TGTGCCAGCAGTGAGAGGGGACTGATCAATCAGCCCCAGCATTTT,CASSERGLINQPQHF
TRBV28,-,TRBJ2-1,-,TGTGCCAGCAGCCTCAGGGGCAATGAGCAGTTCTTC,CASSLRGNEQFF
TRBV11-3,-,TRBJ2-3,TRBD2,TGTGCCAGCAGCCAGGGACTAATGGGAGATACGCAGTATTTT,CASSQGLMGDTQYF
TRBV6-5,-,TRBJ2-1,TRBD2,TGTGCCAGCAGTTATGGCGGGAGCAACAATGAGCAGTTCTTC,CASSYGGSNNEQFF
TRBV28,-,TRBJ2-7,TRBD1,TGTGCCAGCAGTACCGGGACAGGGGATTCCTACGAGCAGTACTTC,CASSTGTGDSYEQYF